This T cell receptor (beta chain) came from a study of metastatic and nonmetastatic thyroid tumors. In its sample, this clone was seen once. This CDR3 spans 16 amino acids. Trimming at V came to 1 base and at J to 0 bases, leaving 5 bases not matched to a gene. Germline CDR1 reads SGHNT; CDR2 reads YYREEE (reference sequence). Every patient was untreated before thyroid surgery. TCRdb ran MiXCR on the PCR reads. The table includes roughly 14,000 clones, around 36% detected once. Specimen: tumor tissue. This chain links TRBV5-4 with TRBJ2-3, with 7 positions matching TRBD2. The TCR originated in a female donor with papillary thyroid cancer or a benign thyroid nodule (not recorded which). Some clones in this sample may be carry-over from other donors' samples. The CDR3 coding sequence is TGTGCCAGCAGCTTGCTTCCAGCGGGAAGCACAGATACGCAGTATTTT. This translates into CASSLLPAGSTDTQYF.